Below, one T cell receptor beta chain is given with its context. Both 60 Vbeta primers and 13 Jbeta primers went into the PCR. Original analysis: Later work found roughly 80 million unique TCR beta chains, with 10 million to 14 million shared. The protocol was immunoSEQ multiplex PCR, while the TCRdb copy is restricted to in-frame clones and leaves out a portion. The V and J calls and clone size are taken from that table; D and trimming were inferred from the DNA. Of under 200,000 clones in the sample, nearly 80% were seen once. The data belong to a study of cytomegalovirus exposure and HLA in healthy donors. The junction had 7 bases not matched to a gene; V was cut back by 7 bases and J by 2 bases. Germline CDR1 and CDR2: MNHEY and SMNVEV (reference sequence). This CDR3 is built from 14 residues.

This sequence joins TRBV27 and TRBJ1-1; 7 positions match TRBD1. Sequencing was done on a sample of PBMCs. The clonotype comes from a man aged 18 to 30 in good health and CMV-seropositive. The CDR3 sequence is CASTPKGANTEAFF. Written as DNA, the CDR3 is TGTGCCAGCACCCCGAAGGGGGCTAACACTGAAGCTTTCTTT.